This T cell receptor beta chain was recorded in a study of CD8 T cells in Susac syndrome. CDR3 length equals 16 residues. Germline values: CDR1 SGHVS, CDR2 FQNEAQ. Trimming shortened V by 2 bases and J by 0 bases, and 10 bases separated the two germline ends. Peripheral blood CD8+ and CD4+ T cells were profiled by TCR beta sequencing. It was healthy donors who served as the controls, matched for age and sex. Random hexamers were used to reverse transcribe 0.5 to 1 ug of RNA. Amplification of TCR beta CDR3 used immunoSEQ multiplex PCR across 54 Vbeta and 13 Jbeta. TCRdb called the immunoSEQ multiplex PCR reads again in MiXCR, with one record for every CDR3 protein. Among more than 70,000 distinct CDR3 sequences listed, approximately 92% were seen once.

Specimen: CD8+ T cells from PBMCs. The V gene is TRBV7-8, the J gene TRBJ2-2; a possible D gene is TRBD1 (5 bases). This TCR was sampled from a human donor in good health. CDR3 protein: CASSLNVRANTGELFF. CDR3 bases: TGTGCCAGCAGCTTAAACGTCAGGGCGAACACCGGGGAGCTGTTTTTT.